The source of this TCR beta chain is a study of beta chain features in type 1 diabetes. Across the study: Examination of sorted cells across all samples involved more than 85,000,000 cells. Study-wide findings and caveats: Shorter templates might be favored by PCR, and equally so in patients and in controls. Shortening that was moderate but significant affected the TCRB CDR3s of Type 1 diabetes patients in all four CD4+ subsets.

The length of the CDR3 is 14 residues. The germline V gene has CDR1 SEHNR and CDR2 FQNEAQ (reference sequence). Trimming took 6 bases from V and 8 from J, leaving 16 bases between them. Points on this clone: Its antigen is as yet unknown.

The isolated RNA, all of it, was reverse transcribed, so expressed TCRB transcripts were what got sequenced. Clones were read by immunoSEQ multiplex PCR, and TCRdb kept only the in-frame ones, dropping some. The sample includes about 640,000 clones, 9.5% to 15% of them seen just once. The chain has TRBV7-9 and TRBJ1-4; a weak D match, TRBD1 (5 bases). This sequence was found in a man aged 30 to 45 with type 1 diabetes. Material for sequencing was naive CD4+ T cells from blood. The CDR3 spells CASRSGRGEEKLFF. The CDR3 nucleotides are TGTGCCAGCAGGTCCGGGAGAGGGGAGGAAAAACTGTTTTTT.